The 17 T cell receptor beta chains below come from one sample, sequenced in a study of T cells after yellow fever vaccination. MiXCR, run by TCRdb on the 5' RACE reads, gives a single entry per CDR3 protein. This repertoire shows about 53,000 distinct CDR3 sequences, about 5.6% found once; its top ten account for around 30%. Sequences were derived from PBMCs, either bulk or a sorted T-cell subset (CD4+, CD8+, memory, or dextramer-sorted; not recorded which), sampled on the day of the yellow fever booster vaccination. These receptors came from a man aged 18 to 29 who received the YFV17D yellow fever vaccine.

This clonotype was detected many times. The chain recombines TRBV4-1 with TRBJ1-2, with a tentative D call TRBD1 (6 bases). V gave up 1 base and J gave up 6 bases, with 15 bases separating them. Germline V gene sequence: CDR1 MGHRA, CDR2 YSYEKL. The CDR3 spans 15 residues. DNA for the CDR3: TGCGCCAGCAGCCAAGTAATGGGGGCAGTCGATGGCTACACCTTC. This encodes CASSQVMGAVDGYTF.

The sample holds many counts of this clonotype. V is TRBV4-3 and J is TRBJ1-4, with D hard to call. Germline CDR1 is LGHNA and CDR2 is YSLEER. The CDR3 covers 16 residues. V lost 0 bases and J 6 bases, leaving 14 bases between the germline ends. CDR3 DNA: TGCGCCAGCAGCCAAGACCCCCGGACCGACCATGAAAAACTGTTTTTT. This sequence encodes CASSQDPRTDHEKLFF.

This clonotype was seen only a few times. V is TRBV25-1 and J is TRBJ2-6, with D possibly being TRBD1 (5 bases). V was cut by 7 bases and J by 4 bases, with 11 bases left in between. This CDR3 has 14 amino acids. Per the germline V gene, CDR1 is MGHDK and CDR2 is SYGVNS. Here the CDR3 reads CASTYGAGANVLTF. CDR3 bases: TGTGCCAGCACCTATGGGGCAGGGGCCAACGTCCTGACTTTC. Filled out from reference TRBV25-1 and TRBJ2-6, the complete variable domain reads EADIYQTPRYLVIGTGKKITLECSQTMGHDKMYWYQQDPGMELHLIHYSYGVNSTEKGDLSSESTVSRIRTEHFPLTLESARPSHTSQYLCASTYGAGANVLTFGAGSRLTVL.

Turning to this clonotype: A much larger clone is a single base away; this may be a read error. V usage is TRBV29-1 and J usage is TRBJ2-2; no clear D gene. This CDR3 spans 14 amino acids. V was cut by 6 bases and J by 2 bases, with 13 bases left in between. Germline-derived CDR1 and CDR2 are SQVTM and ANQGSEA. The CDR3 region has the DNA TGCAGCGTGCGGCGAACGGATAACACCGGGGAGCTGTTTTTT. Translating gives CSVRRTDNTGELFF.

A note on this clonotype: A single base separates this from a much larger clone, so it may be a read error. The chain recombines TRBV5-1 with TRBJ1-1; D possibly corresponds to TRBD1 (5 bases). V was shortened by 1 base and J by 5 bases, with 15 bases between the two germline ends. This CDR3 region has 15 residues. Germline CDR1 is SGHRS and CDR2 is YFSETQ. For the CDR3, the DNA is TGCGCCAGCAGCTTGCCCTTGAGGGACCATACTGAAGCTTTCTTT. This codes for CASSLPLRDHTEAFF.

This clonotype appeared many times. This rearrangement joins TRBV12-3 or TRBV12-4 to TRBJ2-7; D is possibly TRBD1 (5 bases). Trimming removed 3 bases from V and 3 bases from J, with 12 bases in between. CDR3 size: 14 residues. DNA of the CDR3: TGTGCCAGCAGTTTGGGGCAGGGCCTCTACGAGCAGTACTTC. Its translation: CASSLGQGLYEQYF.

This clonotype was observed at least ten times. The gene calls are TRBV12-3 or TRBV12-4 and TRBJ1-3, with TRBD1 matching 7 bases. CDR3 length equals 14 residues. V was clipped by 5 bases and J by 4 bases; unmatched bases: 5. The CDR3 loop is CASSPTGAGNTIYF. CDR3 nucleotides: TGTGCCAGCAGTCCTACAGGGGCCGGAAACACCATATATTTT.

Many counts were recorded for this clonotype. The J gene is TRBJ2-1, the V gene TRBV7-6, with 8 bases lining up with TRBD1. Unmatched junction bases numbered 4, after V lost 1 base and J lost 8 bases. Germline CDR1 is SGHVS and CDR2 is FNYEAQ. The CDR3 is 14 residues long. The DNA of the CDR3 is TGTGCCAGCAGCTTAGACAGGGGGTTTGATGAGCAGTTCTTC. The encoded protein is CASSLDRGFDEQFF.

The chain links TRBV6-6 to TRBJ1-4; weak D call: TRBD1 (5 bases). Trimming removed 6 bases from V and 4 bases from J, with 15 bases in between. Germline V gene sequence: CDR1 MNHNY, CDR2 SVGAGI (reference sequence). CDR3 length equals 15 residues. Here the CDR3 reads CASSNYDSYNEKLFF. In nucleotides, the CDR3 is TGTGCCAGCAGCAACTACGACAGTTATAATGAAAAACTGTTTTTT.

Ten or more counts support this clonotype. The CDR3 loop is CASSLVLASTDTQYF. CDR3 nucleotides: TGCGCCAGCAGCTTGGTGCTAGCCAGCACAGATACGCAGTATTTT. The genes are TRBV5-1 and TRBJ2-3; a possible D gene is TRBD2 (5 bases). Germline CDR1 SGHRS, CDR2 YFSETQ. Trimming cost V 0 bases and J 0 bases, with 8 bases left between them. The CDR3 extends over 15 amino acids.

On this clonotype itself: This may arise from a read error, as a much more abundant clone is one base away. The rearrangement uses TRBV3-1 and TRBJ2-2; TRBD1 matches at 8 bases. The V segment lost 8 bases and the J segment 4 bases; nucleotides outside the gene matches: 15. In germline, CDR1 is LGHDT, CDR2 YNNKEL (reference sequence). The CDR3 has 17 amino acids. CDR3 sequence reads: CASGPPSGGSGTGELFF. The DNA of the CDR3 is TGTGCCAGCGGCCCACCTTCAGGGGGCTCGGGCACCGGGGAGCTGTTTTTT.

This clonotype was seen only a few times. This rearrangement joins TRBV19 to TRBJ1-1, with 8 bases that match TRBD1. Per germline, CDR1 LNHDA and CDR2 SQIVND (reference sequence). V shed 4 bases, J shed 6 bases, and the junction held 7 bases outside the gene matches. The CDR3 runs 14 residues. The CDR3 protein is CASSKDREVAEAFF. The DNA for the CDR3 is TGTGCCAGTAGTAAGGACAGGGAGGTGGCTGAAGCTTTCTTT.

This clonotype was counted only a few times. The chain combines TRBV6-2 or TRBV6-3 with TRBJ1-2; D not resolved. The CDR3 is made up of 15 amino acids. The germline gives CDR1 MNHEY, CDR2 SVGEGT. V was pared by 2 bases and J by 3 bases, with 13 bases between. This chain's CDR3 is CASSYHPEVYYGYTF. Written as DNA, the CDR3 is TGTGCCAGCAGTTACCACCCGGAGGTTTACTATGGCTACACCTTC.

The V and J genes are TRBV9 and TRBJ2-1, with 10 bases identical to TRBD1. CDR1 and CDR2 from the germline V gene are SGDLS and YYNGEE. V lost 4 bases to trimming and J lost 4 bases; unmatched junction nucleotides: 8. This CDR3 is built from 16 residues. The CDR3, as DNA: TGTGCCAGCAGCCCACCGGGGGACAGGGGTTACAATGAGCAGTTCTTC. Translating gives CASSPPGDRGYNEQFF.

There are a few counts of this clonotype. The chain carries TRBV6-6 and TRBJ2-7; D is ambiguous. The V end was cut by 3 bases, the J end by 5 bases, with 11 bases between. The CDR3 is 13 residues long. Looked up from germline, CDR1 is MNHNY and CDR2 is SVGAGI (reference sequence). The CDR3 here is CASSYLGGNEQYV. The CDR3 DNA reads TGTGCCAGCAGTTATTTAGGTGGCAACGAGCAGTACGTC.

The chain joins TRBV12-3 or TRBV12-4 to TRBJ2-5; possibly TRBD1 or TRBD2 for D (5 bases each). CDR3 length: 14 amino acids. Trimming cost V 3 bases and J 4 bases, with 12 bases left between them. The CDR3 region has the DNA TGTGCCAGCAGTTTGGGGGTGAGATTAGAGACCCAGTACTTC. As protein: CASSLGVRLETQYF.

This clonotype was picked up many times. The chain has TRBV7-9 and TRBJ1-1; D is undetermined. The germline CDR1 and CDR2 sequences are SEHNR and FQNEAQ (reference sequence). Trimming pared 0 bases from V and 8 bases from J, leaving 7 bases between. This CDR3 is 12 amino acids long. The CDR3 here is CASSLAGAEAFF. In DNA form, the CDR3 reads TGTGCCAGCAGCTTAGCTGGAGCGGAAGCTTTCTTT. The whole variable domain, filled in from reference TRBV7-9 and TRBJ1-1, reads DTGVSQNPRHKITKRGQNVTFRCDPISEHNRLYWYRQTLGQGPEFLTYFQNEAQLEKSRLLSDRFSAERPKGSFSTLEIQRTEQGDSAMYLCASSLAGAEAFFGQGTRLTVV.